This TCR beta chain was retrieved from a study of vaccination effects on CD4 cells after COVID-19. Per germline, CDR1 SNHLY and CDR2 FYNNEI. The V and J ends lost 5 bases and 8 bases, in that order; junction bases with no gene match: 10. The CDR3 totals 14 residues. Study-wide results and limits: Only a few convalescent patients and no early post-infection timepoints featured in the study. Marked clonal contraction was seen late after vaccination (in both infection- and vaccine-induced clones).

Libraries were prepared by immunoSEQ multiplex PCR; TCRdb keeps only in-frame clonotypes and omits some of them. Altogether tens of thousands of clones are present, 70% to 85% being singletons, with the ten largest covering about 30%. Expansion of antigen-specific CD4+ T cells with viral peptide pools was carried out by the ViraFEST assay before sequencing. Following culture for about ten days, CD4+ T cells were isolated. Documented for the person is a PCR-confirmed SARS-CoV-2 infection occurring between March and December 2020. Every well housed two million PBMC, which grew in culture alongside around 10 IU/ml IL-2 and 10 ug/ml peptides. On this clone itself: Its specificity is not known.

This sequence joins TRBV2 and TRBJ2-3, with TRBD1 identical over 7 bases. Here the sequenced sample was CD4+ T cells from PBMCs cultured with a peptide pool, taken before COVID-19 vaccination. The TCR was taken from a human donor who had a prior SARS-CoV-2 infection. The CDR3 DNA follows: TGTGCCAGCAGTCAATCGACAGGGCTTGGTACGCAGTATTTT. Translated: CASSQSTGLGTQYF. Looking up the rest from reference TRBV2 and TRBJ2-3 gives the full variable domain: EPEVTQTPSHQVTQMGQEVILRCVPISNHLYFYWYRQILGQKVEFLVSFYNNEISEKSEIFDDQFSVERPDGSNFTLKIRSTKLEDSAMYFCASSQSTGLGTQYFGPGTRLTVL.